Shown below are 32 T cell receptor beta chains from a single sample sequenced in a study of blood T cells in healthy people across ages. The use of a sample-barcoded 5' primer and a J-beta primer mix characterized a second PCR of roughly 7 to 11 cycles. TCRdb reprocessed the 5' RACE reads via MiXCR and lists one record per CDR3 protein. The table lists some 1.4 million distinct CDR3 sequences, around two fifths of them singletons, with roughly 7.9% in the top ten. The sample consisted of blood. Receptors originate from a woman aged 18-30 years in good health.

V usage is TRBV3-1 and J usage is TRBJ2-5; D is ambiguous. CDR1 and CDR2 from the germline V gene are LGHDT and YNNKEL (reference sequence). V gave up 3 bases and J gave up 1 base, with 21 bases separating them. CDR3 length: 18 amino acids. CDR3: CASSQRRSRNGIQETQYF. CDR3 nucleotides: TGTGCCAGCAGCCAGAGACGATCAAGGAATGGAATCCAAGAGACCCAGTACTTC.

The V and J genes are TRBV5-1 and TRBJ2-1, with 11 bases lining up with TRBD1. The end of the DNA fits TRBJ2-7 better, so the J call may be wrong. Looked up from germline, CDR1 is SGHRS and CDR2 is YFSETQ. The CDR3 runs 16 residues. CDR3 bases: TGCGCCAGCAGCTTGGAAGGACAGGGGGCGCGCAATGAGCAGTACTTC. Protein sequence: CASSLEGQGARNEQYF.

The J gene is TRBJ1-1, the V gene TRBV12-3 or TRBV12-4; D gene uncertain. The germline V and J ends were trimmed by 5 bases and 0 bases, with 13 bases remaining between them. This CDR3 contains 15 residues. Here the CDR3 reads CASSRTTTMNTEAFF. Here the CDR3 DNA reads TGTGCCAGCAGTAGGACCACAACGATGAACACTGAAGCTTTCTTT.

V and J are TRBV7-9 and TRBJ2-4, with TRBD1 identical over 7 bases. V was pared by 5 bases and J by 1 base, with 11 bases of the junction left unmatched. Germline V lookup: CDR1 SEHNR, CDR2 FQNEAQ (reference sequence). CDR3 size: 17 residues. The CDR3 DNA sequence: TGTGCCAGCAGCATGAAACAGGGGAGTTCGGCCAAAAACATTCAGTACTTC. Translation gives CASSMKQGSSAKNIQYF. The variable domain in full, with the rest retrieved from reference TRBV7-9 and TRBJ2-4, is DTGVSQNPRHKITKRGQNVTFRCDPISEHNRLYWYRQTLGQGPEFLTYFQNEAQLEKSRLLSDRFSAERPKGSFSTLEIQRTEQGDSAMYLCASSMKQGSSAKNIQYFGAGTRLSVL.

The V gene is TRBV2, the J gene TRBJ2-3; D might be TRBD2 (6 bases). CDR3 size: 18 residues. Between the trimmed V and J ends, which lost 4 bases and 6 bases, there was a span of 26 bases. CDR1 is SNHLY, CDR2 FYNNEI, per germline. The CDR3, as DNA: TGTGCCAGCAGTGTTGGAGGGACTCGCGGGACGAGGGCGGATACGCAGTATTTT. This codes for CASSVGGTRGTRADTQYF.

The chain uses TRBV5-1 and TRBJ1-6; 9 positions agree with TRBD1. J was trimmed by 7 bases and V by 4 bases; bases with no gene match: 9. The germline V gene encodes CDR1 SGHRS and CDR2 YFSETQ. The CDR3 is 16 residues long. This chain's CDR3 is CASSQQGQGQNSPLHF. CDR3 sequence (DNA): TGCGCCAGCAGCCAACAGGGACAGGGTCAGAATTCACCCCTCCACTTT.

This clonotype was recorded at least ten times. The gene calls are TRBV28 and TRBJ2-7; TRBD1 matches at 7 bases. This CDR3 is built from 14 residues. After removal of 2 bases from V and 2 bases from J, the junction contained 3 bases not matched to a gene. In germline, CDR1 is MDHEN, CDR2 SYDVKM. For the CDR3, the DNA is TGTGCCAGCAGTTTAGGGACAGTCCCCTACGAGCAGTACTTC. The encoded protein is CASSLGTVPYEQYF.

This clonotype was recorded a few times. The rearrangement links TRBV5-1 to TRBJ1-5; D gene unclear. Trimming took off 3 bases at V and 2 bases at J, with 12 bases between the two ends. CDR3 length: 15 residues. The V gene's germline CDR1 is SGHRS and CDR2 YFSETQ. The CDR3 loop is CASSSGGPGNQPQHF. For the CDR3, the DNA is TGCGCCAGCAGCTCCGGAGGTCCCGGCAATCAGCCCCAGCATTTT.

This clonotype was counted between two and nine times. V and J are TRBV25-1 and TRBJ1-4, with D unclear. The CDR3 covers 16 residues. V was shortened by 2 bases and J by 0 bases, with 10 bases between the two germline ends. CDR1 and CDR2 from the germline V gene are MGHDK and SYGVNS. The CDR3 DNA reads as TGTGCCAGCAGTGAAGGCCGAGTTGCAACTAATGAAAAACTGTTTTTT. Translation gives CASSEGRVATNEKLFF.

The chain couples TRBV4-1 to TRBJ1-1; tentative D call: TRBD1 (6 bases). V was pared by 1 base and J by 5 bases, with 14 bases between. CDR1 MGHRA and CDR2 YSYEKL come from the germline V gene. The CDR3 has 15 amino acids. This CDR3 reads CASSQVGHPMTEAFF. Here the CDR3 DNA reads TGCGCCAGCAGCCAAGTGGGACACCCTATGACTGAAGCTTTCTTT.

This clonotype was counted once. This rearrangement joins TRBV12-3 or TRBV12-4 to TRBJ2-1, with a possible D match to TRBD2 (5 bases). Trimming removed 4 bases from V and 7 bases from J, with 17 bases in between. The CDR3 is 15 residues long. The CDR3 sequence is CASSWTTSGGNEQFF. CDR3 nucleotide sequence: TGTGCCAGCAGTTGGACCACTTCGGGCGGGAATGAGCAGTTCTTC.

J is TRBJ2-3 and V is TRBV12-3 or TRBV12-4; D is undetermined. The CDR3 consists of 11 residues. Deletions cut 11 bases from V and 4 bases from J, with 10 bases between. The DNA of the CDR3 is TGTGCCGTACCTGGCCCAGATACGCAGTATTTT. Translation: CAVPGPDTQYF.

This CDR3 reads CASSSWGETQYF. DNA of the CDR3: TGTGCCAGCAGTTCCTGGGGGGAGACCCAGTACTTC. The rearrangement uses TRBV27 and TRBJ2-7; D possibly uses TRBD1 or TRBD2 (5 bases each). The end of the DNA fits TRBJ2-5 better, so the J call may be wrong. The CDR3 runs to 12 residues. Germline-derived CDR1 and CDR2 are MNHEY and SMNVEV (reference sequence).

The chain carries TRBV7-3 and TRBJ2-1; 8 bases are a match to TRBD2. The CDR3 has 15 residues. V gave up 3 bases and J gave up 8 bases; unmatched junction bases: 9. Per the germline V gene, CDR1 is SGHTA and CDR2 is FQGTGA. CDR3 in amino acids: CASSFVGGGHYEQFF. CDR3 coding DNA: TGTGCCAGCAGCTTCGTTGGCGGGGGGCACTATGAGCAGTTCTTC.

CDR3 sequence (DNA): TGCGCCAGCAGTCCTTCTAGTGGAAACTCCTACGAGCAGTACTTC. Translating it yields CASSPSSGNSYEQYF. The V gene is TRBV5-1, the J gene TRBJ2-7; D is undetermined. The germline CDR1 and CDR2 sequences are SGHRS and YFSETQ. CDR3 size: 15 residues. Trimming took off 5 bases at V and 0 bases at J, with 15 bases between the two ends.

A few counts support this clonotype. The chain recombines TRBV5-1 with TRBJ2-1; possible D gene TRBD2, 5 bases. V was trimmed by 4 bases and J by 5 bases, leaving 16 bases between them. The CDR3 is made up of 15 amino acids. Germline values: CDR1 SGHRS, CDR2 YFSETQ. The CDR3 spells CASSINRGNDNEQFF. As DNA, the CDR3 is TGCGCCAGCAGCATCAATCGAGGGAACGACAATGAGCAGTTCTTC. Supplemented by reference TRBV5-1 and TRBJ2-1, the full variable domain reads KAGVTQTPRYLIKTRGQQVTLSCSPISGHRSVSWYQQTPGQGLQFLFEYFSETQRNKGNFPGRFSGRQFSNSRSEMNVSTLELGDSALYLCASSINRGNDNEQFFGPGTRLTVL.

This clonotype was observed a single time. The CDR3 end shows no conserved phenylalanine or tryptophan, and so a read error is likely. The J gene is TRBJ2-1, the V gene TRBV25-1; TRBD2 is a possible D gene (5 bases). Germline V gives CDR1 MGHDK, CDR2 SYGVNS. The CDR3 runs to 12 residues. With 6 bases removed from V and 8 bases from J, the gap between germline ends came to 11 bases. This chain's CDR3 is CASRERRDEQFL. The CDR3 DNA reads as TGTGCCAGCAGGGAGAGGCGGGATGAGCAGTTCTTA.

The rearrangement links TRBV27 to TRBJ1-5; D unresolved. Trimming left V 0 bases short and J 3 bases short, with 6 bases between. The CDR3 has 14 amino acids. The V gene's germline CDR1 is MNHEY and CDR2 SMNVEV (reference sequence). The CDR3 nucleotides are TGTGCCAGCAGTTTATCTAGATACAATCAGCCCCAGCATTTT. Translation: CASSLSRYNQPQHF.

The rearrangement links TRBV5-1 to TRBJ2-7; 15 bases line up with TRBD2. The trim removed 6 bases at V and 6 bases at J, leaving 7 bases unmatched. There are 15 residues in the CDR3. Germline lookup yields CDR1 SGHRS and CDR2 YFSETQ. The CDR3 DNA reads TGCGCCAGCAACGGACTAGCGGGAGGGCCTGGCGAGCAGTACTTC. Translated: CASNGLAGGPGEQYF.

The CDR3 DNA reads TGCGCCAGCAGCCTAACTCCAAGTACGGGGATCGCTGAAGCTTTCTTT. This translates into CASSLTPSTGIAEAFF. The chain recombines TRBV4-1 with TRBJ1-1, with D unresolved. Trimming pared 4 bases from V and 6 bases from J, leaving 21 bases between. This CDR3 is 16 amino acids long. Germline assignment: CDR1 MGHRA and CDR2 YSYEKL.

This clonotype was observed a handful of times. The rearrangement joins TRBV12-3 or TRBV12-4 to TRBJ2-7; possible D gene TRBD1, 6 bases. The CDR3 has 13 amino acids. V was pared by 6 bases and J by 2 bases, with 11 bases between. The CDR3: CASSIQGTYEQYF. Written as DNA, the CDR3 is TGTGCCAGCAGCATACAGGGTACCTACGAGCAGTACTTC.

In this sample, this clonotype turned up a few times. V and J are TRBV6-6 and TRBJ2-1; D could derive from TRBD1 or TRBD2 (5 bases each). CDR3 length: 15 residues. Per the germline V gene, CDR1 is MNHNY and CDR2 is SVGAGI (reference sequence). Trimming stripped 6 bases from V and 7 bases from J, with 19 bases between. The CDR3 DNA sequence: TGTGCCAGCAGGATCTCGGGGCATAGAAAAAATGAGCAGTTCTTC. Protein sequence: CASRISGHRKNEQFF.

Turning to this clonotype: A read error may account for a junction end that differs from germline. The chain links TRBV28 to TRBJ1-6; D is possibly TRBD1 (6 bases). The CDR3 runs 16 residues. Germline CDR1 reads MDHEN; CDR2 reads SYDVKM. The CDR3 DNA reads TGTGCCAGCAATTTAGAACAGGGTTATCAAAATTCACCCCTCCACTTT. The encoded protein is CASNLEQGYQNSPLHF.

The chain links TRBV6-6 to TRBJ1-1, with D possibly TRBD1 on 5 matching bases. Germline lookup yields CDR1 MNHNY and CDR2 SVGAGI (reference sequence). This CDR3 region has 14 residues. Trimming stripped 8 bases from V and 4 bases from J, with 17 bases between. Written as DNA, the CDR3 is TGTGCCAGCGAAAGAGGGACCGGGGGCACTGAAGCTTTCTTT. Residues: CASERGTGGTEAFF.

This clonotype was counted only a few times. V usage is TRBV6-1 and J usage is TRBJ2-7; 10 positions agree with TRBD2. The CDR3 has 15 residues. Germline CDR1 MNHNS, CDR2 SASEGT. The V and J ends lost 7 bases and 2 bases, in that order; junction bases with no gene match: 8. In DNA, the CDR3 is TGTGCCAGCAAACGGACTAGCGGTTCGACCTACGAGCAGTACTTC. Amino acid sequence: CASKRTSGSTYEQYF.

This chain's CDR3 is CASSPRIGPQHF. For the CDR3, the DNA is TGTGCCAGCAGTCCCAGAATAGGGCCCCAGCATTTT. V is TRBV27 and J is TRBJ1-5, with no clear D. Per germline, CDR1 MNHEY and CDR2 SMNVEV (reference sequence). Trimming shortened V by 5 bases and J by 9 bases, and 11 bases separated the two germline ends. The CDR3 runs to 12 residues.

The table lists this clonotype with a few counts. This chain connects TRBV9 to TRBJ2-1; possible D gene TRBD2, 5 bases. V was trimmed by 0 bases and J by 6 bases, leaving 16 bases between them. Germline CDR1 reads SGDLS; CDR2 reads YYNGEE. CDR3 size: 16 residues. CDR3 amino acids: CASSVGLGSGSNEQFF. The CDR3 DNA follows: TGTGCCAGCAGCGTAGGGCTGGGGAGTGGGTCCAATGAGCAGTTCTTC.

The chain joins TRBV7-9 to TRBJ1-1, with D tentatively TRBD1 (6 bases). CDR3 size: 12 residues. The ends were cut back, 5 bases at V and 6 bases at J, with 10 bases in the middle. In germline, CDR1 is SEHNR, CDR2 FQNEAQ (reference sequence). CDR3 loop: CASSTRGPEAFF. The CDR3 DNA reads TGTGCCAGCAGCACACGGGGGCCTGAAGCTTTCTTT.

The chain couples TRBV7-9 to TRBJ2-1; the D is unclear. Trimming stripped 3 bases from V and 7 bases from J, with 7 bases between. There are 12 residues in the CDR3. The germline gives CDR1 SEHNR, CDR2 FQNEAQ (reference sequence). For the CDR3, the DNA is TGTGCCAGCAGCTTTTCTGAGAATGAGCAGTTCTTC. Translation: CASSFSENEQFF.

V usage is TRBV7-9 and J usage is TRBJ1-2; a weak D match, TRBD1 (5 bases). Germline V gene lookup returns CDR1 SEHNR and CDR2 FQNEAQ (reference sequence). The V gene lost 1 base and the J gene lost 7 bases, with 10 bases spanning the gap. The CDR3 is 13 residues long. This chain's CDR3 is CASSLGGDGGYTF. CDR3 sequence (DNA): TGTGCCAGCAGCTTAGGGGGGGACGGTGGCTACACCTTC.

This clonotype was seen a few times. The chain links TRBV12-3 or TRBV12-4 to TRBJ2-3; 7 bases map to TRBD2. Trimming removed 9 bases from V and 2 bases from J; junction bases left unmatched: 11. The CDR3 length is 15 residues. CDR3 in amino acids: CASREMGGDTDTQYF. The CDR3 bases are TGTGCCAGTCGGGAGATGGGGGGGGACACAGATACGCAGTATTTT.

This clonotype was picked up a small number of times. The rearrangement joins TRBV21-1 to TRBJ2-6; whether TRBD1, the table's D call, matches the DNA was not checked. TRBV21-1 is noted as a pseudogene. The CDR3 has 20 amino acids. CDR3 residues: CASSNIIGTVPSPGANVLTF. In DNA, the CDR3 is TGTGCCAGCAGCAATATCATAGGGACAGTACCCTCCCCTGGGGCCAACGTCCTGACTTTC.